Following are 5 T cell receptor beta chains from one sample sequenced in a study of beta chain features in type 1 diabetes. The isolated RNA, all of it, was reverse transcribed, so expressed TCRB transcripts were what got sequenced. The assay was immunoSEQ multiplex PCR, and TCRdb's table has in-frame clones only and misses some. The table has under 500,000 clones, about 30% seen once. Sequencing was done on a sample of naive CD4+ T cells from blood. The receptors come from a man between 18 and 29 years old in good health.

The rearrangement joins TRBV6-5 to TRBJ1-2; TRBD1 agrees at 10 bases. Unmatched junction bases numbered 6, after V lost 6 bases and J lost 8 bases. The V gene's germline CDR1 is MNHEY and CDR2 SVGAGI. This CDR3 is 13 amino acids long. The CDR3 sequence is CASRRQGAEGYTF. Written as DNA, the CDR3 is TGTGCCAGCAGACGACAGGGGGCGGAGGGCTACACCTTC.

This clone occurred a few times. The rearrangement joins TRBV29-1 to TRBJ2-3; no reliable D call. The germline CDR1 and CDR2 sequences are SQVTM and ANQGSEA. Between the trimmed V and J ends, which lost 1 base and 2 bases, there was a span of 16 bases. CDR3 length: 16 residues. This CDR3 is CSVEGTRGKSTDTQYF. CDR3 nucleotides: TGCAGCGTTGAAGGAACCCGCGGCAAATCCACAGATACGCAGTATTTT.

This clone turned up a few times. This same CDR3 is encoded by further DNA sequences in the sample. V usage is TRBV30 and J usage is TRBJ2-1; D is undetermined. CDR1 is GTSNPN and CDR2 is SVGIG in the germline V gene (reference sequence). Trimming took 1 base from V and 1 from J, leaving 2 bases between them. The CDR3 is made up of 12 amino acids. The CDR3 sequence: CAWSGSYNEQFF. The CDR3 DNA is TGTGCCTGGAGTGGTTCCTACAATGAGCAGTTCTTC. Filled out from reference TRBV30 and TRBJ2-1, the complete variable domain reads SQTIHQWPATLVQPVGSPLSLECTVEGTSNPNLYWYRQAAGRGLQLLFYSVGIGQISSEVPQNLSASRPQDRQFILSSKKLLLSDSGFYLCAWSGSYNEQFFGPGTRLTVL.

The table lists this clone with a count of one. The V and J genes are TRBV28 and TRBJ2-7; perhaps D is TRBD1 or TRBD2 (5 bases each). The CDR3 contains 14 residues. CDR1 and CDR2 (germline): MDHEN, SYDVKM. V was clipped by 6 bases and J by 2 bases, with 14 bases between them. The DNA of the CDR3 is TGTGCCAGCAGCCAGACGGGACGGGCCTACGAGCAGTACTTC. It is translated as CASSQTGRAYEQYF.

This rearrangement joins TRBV4-3 to TRBJ2-5; no clear D. Germline V gives CDR1 LGHNA, CDR2 YSLEER. The CDR3 covers 15 residues. Trimming removed 0 bases at V and 2 bases at J, with 10 bases between. Here the CDR3 DNA reads TGCGCCAGCAGCCAAGATATTGCCAGACAAGAGACCCAGTACTTC. This translates into CASSQDIARQETQYF.